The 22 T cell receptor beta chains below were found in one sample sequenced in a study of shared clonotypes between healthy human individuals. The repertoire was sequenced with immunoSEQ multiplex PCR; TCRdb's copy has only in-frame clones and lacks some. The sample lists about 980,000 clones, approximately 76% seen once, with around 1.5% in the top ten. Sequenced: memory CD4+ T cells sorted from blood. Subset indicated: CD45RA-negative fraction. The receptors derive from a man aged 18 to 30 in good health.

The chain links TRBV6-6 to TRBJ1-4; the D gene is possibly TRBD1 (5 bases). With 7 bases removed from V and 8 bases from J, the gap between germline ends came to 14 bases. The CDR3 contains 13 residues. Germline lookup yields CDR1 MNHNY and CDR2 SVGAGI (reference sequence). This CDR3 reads CASMGTPKEKLFF. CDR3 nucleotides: TGTGCCAGCATGGGGACCCCGAAGGAAAAACTGTTTTTT.

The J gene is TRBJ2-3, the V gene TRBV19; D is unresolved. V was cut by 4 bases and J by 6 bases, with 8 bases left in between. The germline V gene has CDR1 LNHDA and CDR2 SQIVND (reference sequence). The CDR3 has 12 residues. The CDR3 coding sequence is TGTGCCAGTAGTACGATTGGGGATACGCAGTATTTT. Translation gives CASSTIGDTQYF.

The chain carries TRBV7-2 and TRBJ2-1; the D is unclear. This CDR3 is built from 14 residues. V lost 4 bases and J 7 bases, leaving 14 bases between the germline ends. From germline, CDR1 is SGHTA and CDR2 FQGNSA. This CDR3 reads CASSSWELPNEQFF. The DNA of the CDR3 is TGTGCCAGCAGCTCATGGGAACTCCCTAATGAGCAGTTCTTC.

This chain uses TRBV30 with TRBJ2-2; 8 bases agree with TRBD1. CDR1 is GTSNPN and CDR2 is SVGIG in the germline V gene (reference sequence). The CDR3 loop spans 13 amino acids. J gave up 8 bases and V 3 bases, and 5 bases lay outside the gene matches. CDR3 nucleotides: TGTGCCTGGAGGACAGGGGCGAAAGGGGAGCTGTTTTTT. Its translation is CAWRTGAKGELFF.

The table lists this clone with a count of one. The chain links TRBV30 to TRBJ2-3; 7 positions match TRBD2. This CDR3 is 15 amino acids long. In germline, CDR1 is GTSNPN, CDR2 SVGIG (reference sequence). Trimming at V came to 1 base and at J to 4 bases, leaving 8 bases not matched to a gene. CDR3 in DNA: TGTGCCTGGAGTGGATACGGGGGGAGGGCAGATACGCAGTATTTT. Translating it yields CAWSGYGGRADTQYF.

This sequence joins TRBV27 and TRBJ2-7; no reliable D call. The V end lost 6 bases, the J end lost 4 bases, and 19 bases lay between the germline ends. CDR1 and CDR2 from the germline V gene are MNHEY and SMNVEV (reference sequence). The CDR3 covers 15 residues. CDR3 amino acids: CASSRPNSGTYEQYF. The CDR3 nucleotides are TGTGCCAGCAGCAGACCGAATTCAGGTACTTACGAGCAGTACTTC.

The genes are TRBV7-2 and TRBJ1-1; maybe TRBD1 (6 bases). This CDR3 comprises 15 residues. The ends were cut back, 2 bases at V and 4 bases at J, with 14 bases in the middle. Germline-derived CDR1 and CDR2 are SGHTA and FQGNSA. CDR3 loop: CASSLTGGIGTEAFF. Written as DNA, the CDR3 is TGTGCCAGCAGCTTAACCGGGGGCATAGGCACTGAAGCTTTCTTT.

The CDR3 region has the DNA TGTGCCAGCAGTTGGGGTGCCGACGGGAACTATGGCTACACCTTC. It is translated as CASSWGADGNYGYTF. V is TRBV28 and J is TRBJ1-2; D call uncertain. The length of the CDR3 is 15 residues. Per the germline V gene, CDR1 is MDHEN and CDR2 is SYDVKM. Trimming shortened V by 4 bases and J by 2 bases, and 14 bases separated the two germline ends.

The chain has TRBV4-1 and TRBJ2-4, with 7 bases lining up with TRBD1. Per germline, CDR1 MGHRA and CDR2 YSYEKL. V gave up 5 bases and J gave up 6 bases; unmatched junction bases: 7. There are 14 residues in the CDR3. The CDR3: CASSVAQGTNIQYF. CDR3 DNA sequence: TGCGCCAGCAGCGTAGCACAGGGGACAAACATTCAGTACTTC.

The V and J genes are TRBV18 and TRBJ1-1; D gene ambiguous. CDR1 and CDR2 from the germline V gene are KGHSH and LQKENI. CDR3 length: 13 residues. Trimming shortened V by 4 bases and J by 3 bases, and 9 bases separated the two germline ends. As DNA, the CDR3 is TGTGCCAGCTCACTAACCCGGGACACTGAAGCTTTCTTT. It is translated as CASSLTRDTEAFF.

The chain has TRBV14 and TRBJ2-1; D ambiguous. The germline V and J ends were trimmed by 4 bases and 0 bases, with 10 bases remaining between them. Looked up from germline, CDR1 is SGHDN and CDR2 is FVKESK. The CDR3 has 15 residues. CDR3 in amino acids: CASSPWGSSYNEQFF. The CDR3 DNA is TGTGCCAGCAGCCCTTGGGGAAGCTCCTACAATGAGCAGTTCTTC.

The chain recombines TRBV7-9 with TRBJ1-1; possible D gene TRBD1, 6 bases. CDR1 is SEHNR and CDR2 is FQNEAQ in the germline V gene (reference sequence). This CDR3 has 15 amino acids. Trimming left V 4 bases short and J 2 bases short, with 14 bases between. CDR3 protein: CASSSRGQINTEAFF. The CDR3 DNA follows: TGTGCCAGCAGCTCGAGAGGACAGATCAACACTGAAGCTTTCTTT.

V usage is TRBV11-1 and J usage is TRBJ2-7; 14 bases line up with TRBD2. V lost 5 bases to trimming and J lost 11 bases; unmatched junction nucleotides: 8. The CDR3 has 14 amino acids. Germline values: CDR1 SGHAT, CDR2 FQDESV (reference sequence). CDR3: CASSGEGLAGAKYF. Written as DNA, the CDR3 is TGTGCCAGCAGCGGCGAGGGACTAGCGGGAGCAAAGTACTTC.

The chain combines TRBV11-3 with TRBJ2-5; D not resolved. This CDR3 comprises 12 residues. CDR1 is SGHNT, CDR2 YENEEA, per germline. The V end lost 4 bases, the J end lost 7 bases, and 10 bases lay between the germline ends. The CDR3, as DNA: TGTGCCAGCAGCTCTGCCGCCGGGACCCAGTACTTC. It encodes CASSSAAGTQYF.

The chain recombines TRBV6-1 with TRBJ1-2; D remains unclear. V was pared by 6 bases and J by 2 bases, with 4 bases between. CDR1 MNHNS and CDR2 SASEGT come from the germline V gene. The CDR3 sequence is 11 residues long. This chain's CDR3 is CASRENYGYTF. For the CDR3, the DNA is TGTGCCAGCAGGGAAAACTATGGCTACACCTTC.

The CDR3 region is CASSPGAGVGLETQYF. CDR3 coding DNA: TGTGCCAGCTCACCAGGAGCGGGAGTGGGACTCGAGACCCAGTACTTC. The rearrangement links TRBV18 to TRBJ2-5; 8 nucleotides agree with TRBD2. V dropped 2 bases and J dropped 5; count of bases not matched to a gene: 10. Looked up from germline, CDR1 is KGHSH and CDR2 is LQKENI. The CDR3 loop spans 16 amino acids.

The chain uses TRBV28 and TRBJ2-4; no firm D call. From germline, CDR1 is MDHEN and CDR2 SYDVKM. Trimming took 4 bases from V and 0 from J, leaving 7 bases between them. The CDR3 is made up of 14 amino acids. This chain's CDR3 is CASSSSLAKNIQYF. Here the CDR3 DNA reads TGTGCCAGCAGTTCGAGTTTAGCCAAAAACATTCAGTACTTC.

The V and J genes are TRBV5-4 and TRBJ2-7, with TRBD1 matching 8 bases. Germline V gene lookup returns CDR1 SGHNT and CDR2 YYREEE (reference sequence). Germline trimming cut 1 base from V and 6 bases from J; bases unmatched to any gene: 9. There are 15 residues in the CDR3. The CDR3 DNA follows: TGTGCCAGCAGCTTGACCGGACAGGGACACCTCGAGCAGTACTTC. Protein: CASSLTGQGHLEQYF.

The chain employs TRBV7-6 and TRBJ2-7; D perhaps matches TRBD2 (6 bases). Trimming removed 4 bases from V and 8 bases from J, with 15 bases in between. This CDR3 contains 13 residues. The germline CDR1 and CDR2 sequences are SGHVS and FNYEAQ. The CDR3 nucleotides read TGTGCCAGCAGCTCAACTAGCACCGACAAGCAGTACTTC. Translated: CASSSTSTDKQYF.

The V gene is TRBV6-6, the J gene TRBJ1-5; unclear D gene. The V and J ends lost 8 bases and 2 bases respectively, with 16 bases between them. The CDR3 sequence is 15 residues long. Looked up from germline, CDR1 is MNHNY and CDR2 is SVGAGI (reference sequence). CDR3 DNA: TGTGCCAGCCTTACAACATCTGGGGGCAATCAGCCCCAGCATTTT. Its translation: CASLTTSGGNQPQHF.

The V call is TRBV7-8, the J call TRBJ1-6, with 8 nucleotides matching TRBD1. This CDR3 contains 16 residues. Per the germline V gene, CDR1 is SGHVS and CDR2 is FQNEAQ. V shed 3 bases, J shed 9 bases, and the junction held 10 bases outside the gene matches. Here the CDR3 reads CASSFGGTGIISPLHF. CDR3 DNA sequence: TGTGCCAGCAGCTTCGGGGGGACAGGTATAATTTCACCCCTCCACTTT.

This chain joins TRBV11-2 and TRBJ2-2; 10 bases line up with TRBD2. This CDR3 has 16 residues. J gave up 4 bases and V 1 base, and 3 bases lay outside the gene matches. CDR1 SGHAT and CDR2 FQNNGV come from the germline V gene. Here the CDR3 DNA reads TGTGCCAGCAGCTTAGGAGCGGGAGGGGGCACCGGGGAGCTGTTTTTT. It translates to CASSLGAGGGTGELFF.